These 16 T cell receptor beta chains came from one sample sequenced in a study of PD-L1 blockade in urothelial cancer. Here immunoSEQ multiplex PCR was the method, and the copy in TCRdb shows in-frame clones only, minus some. The data show tens of thousands of clones, with 80% to 85% seen just once and around 9.5% held by the top ten. The sequencing here drew on PBMCs, taken around atezolizumab (anti-PD-L1) treatment. The receptors stem from a man in his 70s with urothelial cancer.

The chain is built from TRBV5-6 and TRBJ2-7; weak D call: TRBD1 (5 bases). This CDR3 comprises 12 residues. From germline, CDR1 is SGHDT and CDR2 YYEEEE. With 3 bases removed from V and 4 bases from J, the gap between germline ends came to 8 bases. CDR3: CASSSTAYEQYF. The CDR3 DNA sequence: TGTGCCAGCAGCTCGACAGCGTACGAGCAGTACTTC. The full variable domain, completed using reference TRBV5-6 and TRBJ2-7, is DAGVTQSPTHLIKTRGQQVTLRCSPKSGHDTVSWYQQALGQGPQFIFQYYEEEERQRGNFPDRFSGHQFPNYSSELNVNALLLGDSALYLCASSSTAYEQYFGPGTRLTVT.

The chain combines TRBV9 with TRBJ2-1; 12 bases fit TRBD2. The CDR3 extends over 16 amino acids. The V gene's germline CDR1 is SGDLS and CDR2 YYNGEE. The V and J ends lost 4 bases and 4 bases, in that order; junction bases with no gene match: 6. The CDR3 loop reads CASSPFGTSGYNEQFF. The CDR3 nucleotides are TGTGCCAGCAGCCCATTTGGGACTAGCGGGTACAATGAGCAGTTCTTC. Supplemented by reference TRBV9 and TRBJ2-1, the full variable domain reads DSGVTQTPKHLITATGQRVTLRCSPRSGDLSVYWYQQSLDQGLQFLIQYYNGEERAKGNILERFSAQQFPDLHSELNLSSLELGDSALYFCASSPFGTSGYNEQFFGPGTRLTVL.

This chain joins TRBV5-1 and TRBJ2-1; TRBD2 might be the D (6 bases). V gave up 3 bases and J gave up 10 bases, with 14 bases separating them. Germline loops: CDR1 SGHRS, CDR2 YFSETQ. The CDR3 runs to 13 residues. The CDR3 sequence: CASSSGLFGEQFF. DNA for the CDR3: TGCGCCAGCAGCTCGGGACTCTTTGGGGAGCAGTTCTTC.

This clone was recorded only once. CDR3 residues: CASSEGGSNEKLFF. Written as DNA, the CDR3 is TGTGCCAGCAGTGAAGGCGGGTCTAATGAAAAACTGTTTTTT. V usage is TRBV2 and J usage is TRBJ1-4, with unresolved D. The germline V gene has CDR1 SNHLY and CDR2 FYNNEI. There are 14 residues in the CDR3. V was trimmed by 1 base and J by 3 bases, leaving 6 bases between them.

The chain carries TRBV7-3 and TRBJ2-7; TRBD1 aligns across 8 bases. The junction had 8 bases not matched to a gene; V was cut back by 5 bases and J by 5 bases. Germline V gene data show CDR1 as SGHTA and CDR2 as FQGTGA. This CDR3 spans 14 amino acids. CDR3 nucleotides: TGTGCCAGCAGCCTGGACAGGGAGGCCGACGAGCAGTACTTC. It specifies CASSLDREADEQYF.

This clone has only a few counts. The chain employs TRBV4-1 and TRBJ1-5, with TRBD1 matching over 8 bases. After removal of 3 bases from V and 5 bases from J, the junction contained 6 bases not matched to a gene. This CDR3 spans 15 amino acids. Germline CDR1 and CDR2: MGHRA and YSYEKL. CDR3 nucleotide sequence: TGCGCCAGCAGCCAGAGACAGGGGAACGATCAGCCCCAGCATTTT. Amino acid sequence: CASSQRQGNDQPQHF.

V usage is TRBV28 and J usage is TRBJ1-5, with 12 bases lining up with TRBD1. Per germline, CDR1 MDHEN and CDR2 SYDVKM. Germline trimming cut 7 bases from V and 6 bases from J; bases unmatched to any gene: 7. This CDR3 is 15 amino acids long. CDR3 sequence reads: CASTWDRGRGQPQHF. In nucleotides, the CDR3 is TGTGCCAGCACCTGGGACAGGGGGCGCGGTCAGCCCCAGCATTTT.

The chain links TRBV5-6 to TRBJ2-7; possible D gene TRBD1, 6 bases. CDR3 length: 13 amino acids. CDR1 SGHDT and CDR2 YYEEEE come from the germline V gene. V lost 4 bases and J 1 base, leaving 9 bases between the germline ends. The CDR3 DNA is TGTGCCAGCAGCCGGGACACTTCCTACGAGCAGTACTTC. Protein sequence: CASSRDTSYEQYF.

The chain recombines TRBV28 with TRBJ1-2; 8 bases are shared with TRBD1. The V gene's germline CDR1 is MDHEN and CDR2 SYDVKM. CDR3 length: 17 amino acids. V lost 6 bases and J lost 2; bases outside the gene matches: 14. For the CDR3, the DNA is TGTGCCAGCAGACTTCGGACAGGGTCCTCACAGAACTATGGCTACACCTTC. This encodes CASRLRTGSSQNYGYTF.

The rearrangement uses TRBV28 and TRBJ1-2, with 8 bases aligning to TRBD1. The germline V gene encodes CDR1 MDHEN and CDR2 SYDVKM. The J segment lost 1 base and the V segment lost 2 bases, leaving 9 bases of the junction unmatched. The CDR3 is 17 residues long. The CDR3 region has the DNA TGTGCCAGCAGTTTAGGGGGGTCAGGGGGCGATAACTATGGCTACACCTTC. This sequence encodes CASSLGGSGGDNYGYTF.

This clone rates as large. The genes are TRBV10-1 and TRBJ2-3, with D perhaps TRBD2 (6 bases). The germline V and J ends were trimmed by 6 bases and 1 base, with 17 bases remaining between them. CDR3 length equals 16 residues. Germline V gene data show CDR1 as WNHNN and CDR2 as SYGVQD (reference sequence). CDR3 bases: TGCGCCAGCAGCGTTGGGACTTGGGGCGGCACAGATACGCAGTATTTT. Residues: CASSVGTWGGTDTQYF.

The rearrangement joins TRBV30 to TRBJ2-2, with 7 bases matching TRBD2. This CDR3 is built from 14 residues. The trim removed 4 bases at V and 1 base at J, leaving 3 bases unmatched. Germline-derived CDR1 and CDR2 are GTSNPN and SVGIG (reference sequence). As DNA, the CDR3 is TGTGCCTGGATCCAGCGGGAGAACACCGGGGAGCTGTTTTTT. This encodes CAWIQRENTGELFF.

The chain combines TRBV28 with TRBJ2-5; TRBD2 matches 9 bases. This CDR3 spans 14 amino acids. The J segment lost 5 bases and the V segment lost 7 bases, leaving 8 bases of the junction unmatched. In germline, CDR1 is MDHEN, CDR2 SYDVKM. CDR3 in DNA: TGTGCCAGCACATTTAGCGGGAGTCGGGAGACCCAGTACTTC. As protein: CASTFSGSRETQYF.

This CDR3 is CASSERDPGELFF. In DNA, the CDR3 is TGTGCCAGCAGCGAGAGGGATCCCGGGGAGCTGTTTTTT. The chain employs TRBV11-3 and TRBJ2-2; maybe TRBD2 (5 bases). The CDR3 runs 13 residues. Germline assignment: CDR1 SGHNT and CDR2 YENEEA. V lost 5 bases, J lost 6 bases, and 10 bases lay in between.

The chain couples TRBV10-3 to TRBJ1-4; 8 bases line up with TRBD1. Germline V gives CDR1 ENHRY, CDR2 SYGVKD. The CDR3 covers 13 residues. Trimming at V came to 3 bases and at J to 12 bases, leaving 6 bases not matched to a gene. The CDR3: CAISDPRGLELFF. CDR3 nucleotides: TGTGCCATCAGTGACCCCAGGGGGCTAGAACTGTTTTTT.

V usage is TRBV6-6 and J usage is TRBJ2-3; possibly TRBD1 for D (5 bases). The germline gives CDR1 MNHNY, CDR2 SVGAGI (reference sequence). The CDR3 contains 13 residues. V lost 6 bases and J lost 2, with 9 bases in between. CDR3 sequence: CASRQDPTDTQYF. The DNA for the CDR3 is TGTGCCAGCAGACAGGACCCCACAGATACGCAGTATTTT.